This passage covers 32 T cell receptor beta chains from one sample sequenced in a study of T-cell reconstitution after alpha-beta-depleted transplantation in children. Preparing the TCRbeta library involved the use of unique molecular identifiers. MiXCR, run by TCRdb on the PCR reads, gives a single entry per CDR3 protein. The sample includes about 580,000 distinct CDR3 sequences, 23% seen only once; the top ten take less than 15%. The source material was PBMCs, mostly from graft donor cells, sampled 360 days after TCRalphabeta/CD19-depleted stem cell transplant. These receptors all stem from a boy under three years old who had a stem cell transplant for acute myeloid leukemia, so the T cells may come from the graft donor.

The V gene is TRBV20-1, the J gene TRBJ2-1, with 8 bases fitting TRBD2. The germline V gene encodes CDR1 DFQATT and CDR2 SNEGSKA (reference sequence). With V trimmed by 5 bases and J by 3 bases, 9 bases remained unmatched. The CDR3 is 15 amino acids. CDR3 residues: CSAQLAVALYNEQFF. The CDR3 nucleotides are TGCAGTGCTCAACTAGCGGTGGCCCTCTACAATGAGCAGTTCTTC.

At least ten counts were recorded for this clonotype. This chain connects TRBV11-2 to TRBJ2-1, with unresolved D. The CDR3 is 13 residues long. CDR1 and CDR2 (germline): SGHAT, FQNNGV. The V end lost 2 bases, the J end lost 5 bases, and 7 bases lay between the germline ends. The chain's CDR3 is CASSLLIDNEQFF. CDR3 DNA sequence: TGTGCCAGCAGCTTATTGATAGACAATGAGCAGTTCTTC. Combining the CDR3 with reference TRBV11-2 and TRBJ2-1 gives the whole variable domain EAGVAQSPRYKIIEKRQSVAFWCNPISGHATLYWYQQILGQGPKLLIQFQNNGVVDDSQLPKDRFSAERLKGVDSTLKIQPAKLEDSAVYLCASSLLIDNEQFFGPGTRLTVL.

This clonotype was seen a handful of times. This chain connects TRBV6-1 to TRBJ1-2; weak D call: TRBD1 (5 bases). Germline V lookup: CDR1 MNHNS, CDR2 SASEGT. The CDR3 sequence is 12 residues long. Trimming stripped 4 bases from V and 14 bases from J, with 17 bases between. CDR3 sequence (DNA): TGTGCCAGCAGTGGAGCAGGGCACAACAGGACCTTC. Translation gives CASSGAGHNRTF.

As regards this clonotype: With a much larger clone just one base away, this may be a read error. Given the absence of the conserved phenylalanine or tryptophan at the CDR3 end, a read error is likely. This chain connects TRBV6-5 to TRBJ1-2, with 8 bases lining up with TRBD1. Germline CDR1 is MNHEY and CDR2 is SVGAGI. There are 14 residues in the CDR3. Unmatched junction bases numbered 8, after V lost 4 bases and J lost 7 bases. For the CDR3, the DNA is TGTGCCAGCAGTTTGGACAGGGAAGGGCCTGGCTACACCATC. Amino acids: CASSLDREGPGYTI.

This chain uses TRBV12-3 or TRBV12-4 with TRBJ1-2, with 7 bases lining up with TRBD1. Germline trimming cut 6 bases from V and 0 bases from J; bases unmatched to any gene: 7. The CDR3 sequence is 15 residues long. CDR3 region: CASRKGQEANYGYTF. Here the CDR3 DNA reads TGTGCCAGCAGGAAAGGACAGGAAGCTAACTATGGCTACACCTTC.

The V call is TRBV29-1, the J call TRBJ2-5, with TRBD1 matching 9 bases. The germline V gene encodes CDR1 SQVTM and CDR2 ANQGSEA. The CDR3 is 14 amino acids. The ends lost 6 bases at V and 3 bases at J; junction bases unmatched: 8. This CDR3 reads CSVLGQGYEETQYF. CDR3 DNA sequence: TGCAGCGTCCTAGGACAGGGGTACGAAGAGACCCAGTACTTC.

The chain recombines TRBV6-5 with TRBJ1-5; 7 bases line up with TRBD1. Germline CDR1 and CDR2: MNHEY and SVGAGI. With V trimmed by 2 bases and J by 6 bases, 4 bases remained unmatched. CDR3 size: 14 residues. CDR3 coding DNA: TGTGCCAGCAGTTACGCAGGGGGGAGTCAGCCCCAGCATTTT. It is translated as CASSYAGGSQPQHF.

In this sample, this clonotype turned up many times. The V gene is TRBV20-1, the J gene TRBJ2-1, with D uncertain. Germline assignment: CDR1 DFQATT and CDR2 SNEGSKA (reference sequence). The V end lost 6 bases, the J end lost 6 bases, and 6 bases lay between the germline ends. The CDR3 spans 10 residues. CDR3 sequence reads: CSARINEQFF. CDR3 bases: TGCAGTGCCCGCATCAATGAGCAGTTCTTC.

This clonotype was counted ten times or more. This rearrangement joins TRBV7-9 to TRBJ2-3; TRBD1 matches 7 bases. The V gene end was trimmed by 4 bases and the J gene end by 0 bases; junction bases not matched to a gene: 7. This CDR3 has 16 amino acids. Germline CDR1 SEHNR, CDR2 FQNEAQ (reference sequence). Here the CDR3 reads CASSSEDRDSTDTQYF. The CDR3, as DNA: TGTGCCAGCAGCTCGGAAGACAGGGATAGCACAGATACGCAGTATTTT. The variable domain in full, with the rest retrieved from reference TRBV7-9 and TRBJ2-3, is DTGVSQNPRHKITKRGQNVTFRCDPISEHNRLYWYRQTLGQGPEFLTYFQNEAQLEKSRLLSDRFSAERPKGSFSTLEIQRTEQGDSAMYLCASSSEDRDSTDTQYFGPGTRLTVL.

This clonotype was observed many times. The rearrangement uses TRBV20-1 and TRBJ2-3; 8 nucleotides match TRBD2. The CDR3 is 11 amino acids. Germline V gives CDR1 DFQATT, CDR2 SNEGSKA (reference sequence). The CDR3: CSGRVADTQYF. DNA for the CDR3: TGCAGCGGGAGGGTTGCAGATACGCAGTATTTT.

This clonotype has only a few counts. This sequence joins TRBV7-6 and TRBJ2-5; perhaps D is TRBD1 or TRBD2 (5 bases each). Trimming cost V 5 bases and J 2 bases, with 15 bases left between them. Germline lookup yields CDR1 SGHVS and CDR2 FNYEAQ. The CDR3 is 15 residues long. The CDR3 DNA is TGTGCCAGCAGCCTACTAGGCGAGGGGCAAGAGACCCAGTACTTC. It encodes CASSLLGEGQETQYF.

The gene calls are TRBV6-1 and TRBJ1-5; TRBD1 matches at 10 bases. Germline lookup yields CDR1 MNHNS and CDR2 SASEGT. The CDR3 has 15 residues. Germline trimming cut 5 bases from V and 7 bases from J; bases unmatched to any gene: 8. As DNA, the CDR3 is TGTGCCAGCAGTCATCCGGGACAGGGGACACAGCCCCAGCATTTT. Its protein is CASSHPGQGTQPQHF.

J is TRBJ1-1 and V is TRBV12-3 or TRBV12-4, with D possibly matching TRBD1 (5 bases). The CDR3 is 14 residues long. V shed 6 bases and J shed 1 base, with 12 bases lying between them. The CDR3 DNA reads as TGTGCCAGCAGACTAGGGGATGCGAACACTGAAGCTTTCTTT. Translation gives CASRLGDANTEAFF.

The rearrangement links TRBV29-1 to TRBJ2-2; D assignment may be TRBD1 or TRBD2 (5 bases each). Trimming shortened V by 6 bases and J by 1 base, and 12 bases separated the two germline ends. The CDR3 spans 14 residues. The V gene's germline CDR1 is SQVTM and CDR2 ANQGSEA. The CDR3 region has the DNA TGCAGCGTGGGGGACCGCCTGAACACCGGGGAGCTGTTTTTT. This gives the protein CSVGDRLNTGELFF.

This clonotype appeared a few times. The rearrangement uses TRBV20-1 and TRBJ2-7, with 8 bases lining up with TRBD1. Germline V gene sequence: CDR1 DFQATT, CDR2 SNEGSKA (reference sequence). CDR3 length: 15 amino acids. With V trimmed by 0 bases and J by 4 bases, 8 bases remained unmatched. The CDR3 loop is CSARDPRGLVYEQYF. The DNA of the CDR3 is TGCAGTGCTAGAGACCCCAGGGGGCTAGTTTACGAGCAGTACTTC.

The chain couples TRBV18 to TRBJ1-6; D remains unclear. Deletions cut 3 bases from V and 5 bases from J, with 17 bases between. The length of the CDR3 is 17 residues. The germline V gene encodes CDR1 KGHSH and CDR2 LQKENI. CDR3 protein: CASSPRSQDWDNSPLHF. The CDR3 DNA reads as TGTGCCAGCTCACCTAGGAGCCAGGACTGGGATAATTCACCCCTCCACTTT.

This clonotype was seen more than once but under ten times. The gene calls are TRBV6-5 and TRBJ1-1; possible D gene TRBD1, 5 bases. The V gene's germline CDR1 is MNHEY and CDR2 SVGAGI. Between the trimmed V and J ends, which lost 2 bases and 1 base, there was a span of 14 bases. The CDR3 runs to 16 residues. The CDR3 DNA reads TGTGCCAGCAGTTACGAGACAGTCCGTAAGAACACTGAAGCTTTCTTT. This codes for CASSYETVRKNTEAFF.

This chain links TRBV20-1 with TRBJ2-5; tentatively, D is TRBD1 (6 bases). This CDR3 spans 14 amino acids. The germline gives CDR1 DFQATT, CDR2 SNEGSKA (reference sequence). Deletions cut 3 bases from V and 3 bases from J, with 14 bases between. The CDR3: CSARNPQGEETQYF. The CDR3 coding sequence is TGCAGTGCTAGGAACCCACAGGGAGAAGAGACCCAGTACTTC.

The chain is built from TRBV24-1 and TRBJ2-3, with D uncertain. CDR3 length: 13 amino acids. The germline V gene encodes CDR1 KGHDR and CDR2 SFDVKD. V lost 0 bases, J lost 4 bases, and 4 bases lay in between. The CDR3 nucleotides are TGTGCCACCAGTGATTTGCAGGCAGATACGCAGTATTTT. Amino acid sequence: CATSDLQADTQYF.

This clonotype has a count of ten or more. The rearrangement links TRBV24-1 to TRBJ2-6; TRBD1 might be the D (5 bases). Germline CDR1 and CDR2: KGHDR and SFDVKD. The CDR3 totals 17 residues. V shed 1 base and J shed 0 bases, with 9 bases lying between them. The CDR3 nucleotides are TGTGCCACCAGTGATTTTTCACAGGCCTCTGGGGCCAACGTCCTGACTTTC. It codes for CATSDFSQASGANVLTF.

This clonotype was recorded a few times. The V and J genes are TRBV12-3 or TRBV12-4 and TRBJ1-6, with a tentative D call TRBD1 (5 bases). The CDR3 loop spans 15 amino acids. V gave up 5 bases and J gave up 1 base, with 9 bases separating them. CDR3: CASSPGRSYNSPLHF. The CDR3 DNA reads TGTGCCAGCAGTCCGGGACGGTCCTATAATTCACCCCTCCACTTT.

This rearrangement joins TRBV21-1 to TRBJ1-1; the table names TRBD1, a call not compared with the DNA. TRBV21-1 is designated a pseudogene. The CDR3 has 14 residues. The CDR3 DNA sequence: TGTGCCAGCCCTGAAAGGGGGTGGAGCACTGAAGCTTTCTTT. Amino acids: CASPERGWSTEAFF.

This sequence joins TRBV24-1 and TRBJ2-2; D perhaps matches TRBD1 (6 bases). The CDR3 is 15 residues long. Looked up from germline, CDR1 is KGHDR and CDR2 is SFDVKD. The V and J ends lost 5 bases and 9 bases respectively, with 18 bases between them. DNA of the CDR3: TGTGCCACCAGTGGCAGGGGAAGGTCCAAGAGGGAGCTGTTTTTT. Amino acids: CATSGRGRSKRELFF.

The chain recombines TRBV20-1 with TRBJ2-5; TRBD2 might be the D (6 bases). The length of the CDR3 is 12 residues. Trimming pared 2 bases from V and 5 bases from J, leaving 9 bases between. Looked up from germline, CDR1 is DFQATT and CDR2 is SNEGSKA (reference sequence). The CDR3 bases are TGCAGTGCTAGATTGGGGACTGAGACCCAGTACTTC. Translation: CSARLGTETQYF.

This rearrangement joins TRBV2 to TRBJ1-2; 7 nucleotides match TRBD1. The trim removed 5 bases at V and 2 bases at J, leaving 8 bases unmatched. Germline V gene sequence: CDR1 SNHLY, CDR2 FYNNEI. The CDR3 is 15 amino acids. The CDR3 DNA follows: TGTGCCAGCAGTACGGACAGGAACCTAAACTATGGCTACACCTTC. Translation: CASSTDRNLNYGYTF.

In this sample, this clonotype turned up a few times. The rearrangement joins TRBV7-9 to TRBJ1-1, with D possibly being TRBD1 (5 bases). Deletions cut 2 bases from V and 0 bases from J, with 10 bases between. The CDR3 has 15 amino acids. The V gene's germline CDR1 is SEHNR and CDR2 FQNEAQ (reference sequence). CDR3 DNA sequence: TGTGCCAGCAGCTTATGGGCAGGGATGAACACTGAAGCTTTCTTT. This codes for CASSLWAGMNTEAFF.

The chain couples TRBV5-1 to TRBJ2-5, with TRBD1 matching 7 bases. Germline V lookup: CDR1 SGHRS, CDR2 YFSETQ. The CDR3 contains 14 residues. J lost 5 bases, V lost 2 bases, and 6 bases had no gene match. The CDR3 sequence is CASSLGQEWETQYF. The CDR3 region has the DNA TGCGCCAGCAGCTTAGGACAGGAGTGGGAGACCCAGTACTTC. The variable domain in full, with the rest retrieved from reference TRBV5-1 and TRBJ2-5, is KAGVTQTPRYLIKTRGQQVTLSCSPISGHRSVSWYQQTPGQGLQFLFEYFSETQRNKGNFPGRFSGRQFSNSRSEMNVSTLELGDSALYLCASSLGQEWETQYFGPGTRLLVL.

The chain uses TRBV7-3 and TRBJ2-1; D perhaps matches TRBD1 (5 bases). The V and J ends lost 1 base and 0 bases respectively, with 10 bases between them. Per the germline V gene, CDR1 is SGHTA and CDR2 is FQGTGA. The CDR3 runs 16 residues. CDR3 bases: TGTGCCAGCAGCTTAATCCCGCAGGGCTCCTACAATGAGCAGTTCTTC. Its translation is CASSLIPQGSYNEQFF. The complete variable domain, with remaining parts taken from reference TRBV7-3 and TRBJ2-1, reads GAGVSQTPSNKVTEKGKYVELRCDPISGHTALYWYRQSLGQGPEFLIYFQGTGAADDSGLPNDRFFAVRPEGSVSTLKIQRTERGDSAVYLCASSLIPQGSYNEQFFGPGTRLTVL.

V is TRBV9 and J is TRBJ2-7; 8 nucleotides match TRBD1. CDR1 is SGDLS and CDR2 is YYNGEE in the germline V gene. CDR3 length equals 17 residues. V dropped 4 bases and J dropped 4; count of bases not matched to a gene: 16. The CDR3 protein is CASSKQGVAPGVYEQYF. The CDR3 DNA follows: TGTGCCAGCAGCAAACAGGGGGTCGCCCCAGGGGTATACGAGCAGTACTTC.

The chain combines TRBV6-2 or TRBV6-3 with TRBJ2-3; D is undetermined. Germline V CDR1 and CDR2: MNHEY, SVGEGT. The CDR3 is 14 amino acids. V was shortened by 6 bases and J by 12 bases, with 22 bases between the two germline ends. CDR3 amino acids: CASRHYSPVGIQYF. The CDR3 bases are TGTGCCAGCAGACACTACTCCCCAGTTGGTATTCAGTATTTT.

This rearrangement joins TRBV15 to TRBJ2-2; D perhaps matches TRBD1 (5 bases). The CDR3 is made up of 17 amino acids. Germline CDR1 is LNHNV and CDR2 is YYDKDF (reference sequence). Trimming removed 5 bases at V and 4 bases at J, with 20 bases between. CDR3 nucleotide sequence: TGTGCCACCAGCCCCCGGAAGGCTACAGGAATCACCGGGGAGCTGTTTTTT. It is translated as CATSPRKATGITGELFF.

The rearrangement uses TRBV6-1 and TRBJ2-5, with TRBD1 matching over 8 bases. Germline V gene lookup returns CDR1 MNHNS and CDR2 SASEGT. V shed 7 bases and J 1 base; nucleotides not matched to a gene: 5. This CDR3 region has 14 residues. The CDR3 DNA reads as TGTGCCAGCACCGACAGGGGACTCCAAGAGACCCAGTACTTC. It is translated as CASTDRGLQETQYF.